The clone carrying this T cell receptor (beta chain) was picked up a small number of times. Its antigen is not known. The sample belongs to a study of cytomegalovirus exposure and HLA in healthy donors. The CDR3 consists of 13 residues. V lost 4 bases and J lost 7, with 13 bases in between. CDR1 is MNHEY and CDR2 is SMNVEV in the germline V gene (reference sequence). The study, taken as a whole, reports: The tendency of first-cohort TCR clusters to co-occur in the 130 or so validation repertoires was identified by a subsequent analysis. Most TCR sequences proved rare, with some public TCRs found in many donors.

Sequencing used immunoSEQ multiplex PCR; TCRdb keeps in-frame clones, though not all of them. The table lists over 80,000 clones, around 84% of them singletons. The chain uses TRBV27 and TRBJ1-2; D is possibly TRBD1 (6 bases). Sample: PBMCs. This clonotype originated in a man aged 18 to 30 in good health and CMV-seropositive. The CDR3 protein is CASSSRTEGGYTF. In DNA form, the CDR3 reads TGTGCCAGCAGTTCTCGGACAGAGGGTGGCTACACCTTC.